The entry below gives a single T cell receptor (beta chain) sequence along with its context. The entry originates in a study of blood T cell repertoires in COVID-19. Study in general: Samples came from the United States, Italy and Spain, spanning acute and convalescent COVID-19. Sample material is recorded as cDNA or gDNA derived from T cells, B-cell-depleted T cells, or PBMCs.

The germline V gene encodes CDR1 SGHDT and CDR2 YYEEEE. V dropped 5 bases and J dropped 4 bases, with 18 bases sitting between them. CDR3 length: 16 amino acids. As processed by the authors: Counts of nucleated cells, estimated from reference gene primer amplification, were obtained. Here immunoSEQ multiplex PCR was the method, and the copy in TCRdb shows in-frame clones only, minus some. V, J and clone size derive from that table, while D and trimming were established from the DNA sequence. The sample consists of about 220,000 clones, more than 70% of them appearing once. This TCR was recovered from a woman of 80 years or more with acute or convalescent COVID-19. This chain uses TRBV5-6 with TRBJ2-2; a weak D match, TRBD2 (7 bases). The sample was peripheral blood. The CDR3 DNA follows: TGTGCCAGCAGTCCTTTGGGGGGGCCGACCACCGGGGAGCTGTTTTTT. It encodes CASSPLGGPTTGELFF.